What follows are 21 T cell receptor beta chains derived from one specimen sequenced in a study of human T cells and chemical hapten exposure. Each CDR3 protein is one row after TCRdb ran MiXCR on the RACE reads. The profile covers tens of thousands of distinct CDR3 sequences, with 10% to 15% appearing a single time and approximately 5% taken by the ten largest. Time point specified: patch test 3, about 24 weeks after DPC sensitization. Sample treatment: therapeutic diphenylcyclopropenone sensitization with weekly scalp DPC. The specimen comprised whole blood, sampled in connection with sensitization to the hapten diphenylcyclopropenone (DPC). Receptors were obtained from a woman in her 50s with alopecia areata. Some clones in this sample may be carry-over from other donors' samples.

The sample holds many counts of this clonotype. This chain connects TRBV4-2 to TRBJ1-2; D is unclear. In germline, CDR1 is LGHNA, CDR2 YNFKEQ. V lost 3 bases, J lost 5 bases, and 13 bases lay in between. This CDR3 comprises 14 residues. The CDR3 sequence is CASSHSQAGYGYTF. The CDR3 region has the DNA TGTGCCAGCAGCCATTCCCAGGCTGGGTATGGCTACACCTTC.

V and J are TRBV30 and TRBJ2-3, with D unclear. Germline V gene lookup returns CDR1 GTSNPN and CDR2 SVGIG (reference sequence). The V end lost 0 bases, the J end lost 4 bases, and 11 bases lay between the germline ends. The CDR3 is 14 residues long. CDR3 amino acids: CAWSVRISSDTQYF. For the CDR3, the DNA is TGTGCCTGGAGTGTACGTATTAGCTCAGATACGCAGTATTTT.

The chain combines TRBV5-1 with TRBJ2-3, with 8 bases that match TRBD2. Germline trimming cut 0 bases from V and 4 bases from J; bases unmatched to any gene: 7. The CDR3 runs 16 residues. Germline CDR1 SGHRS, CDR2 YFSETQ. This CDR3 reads CASSLEGGLVADTQYF. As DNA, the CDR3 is TGCGCCAGCAGCTTGGAAGGGGGACTAGTGGCAGATACGCAGTATTTT.

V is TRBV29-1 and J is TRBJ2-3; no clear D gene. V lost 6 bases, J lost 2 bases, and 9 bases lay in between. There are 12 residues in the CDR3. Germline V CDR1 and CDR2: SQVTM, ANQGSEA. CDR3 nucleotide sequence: TGCAGCGTGAACATCGTCACAGATACGCAGTATTTT. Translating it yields CSVNIVTDTQYF.

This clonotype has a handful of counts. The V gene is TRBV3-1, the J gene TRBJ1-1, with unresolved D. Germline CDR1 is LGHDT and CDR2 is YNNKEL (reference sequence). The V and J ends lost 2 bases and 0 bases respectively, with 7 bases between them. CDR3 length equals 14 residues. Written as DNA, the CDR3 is TGTGCCAGCAGCCAAACACGGATGAACACTGAAGCTTTCTTT. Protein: CASSQTRMNTEAFF.

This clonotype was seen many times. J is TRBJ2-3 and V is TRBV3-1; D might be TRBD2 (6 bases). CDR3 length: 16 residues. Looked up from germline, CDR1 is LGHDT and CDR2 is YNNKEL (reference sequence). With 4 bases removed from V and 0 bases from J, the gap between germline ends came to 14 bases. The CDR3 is CASSLYKGTSTDTQYF. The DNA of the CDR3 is TGTGCCAGCAGCCTCTATAAGGGGACTAGCACAGATACGCAGTATTTT.

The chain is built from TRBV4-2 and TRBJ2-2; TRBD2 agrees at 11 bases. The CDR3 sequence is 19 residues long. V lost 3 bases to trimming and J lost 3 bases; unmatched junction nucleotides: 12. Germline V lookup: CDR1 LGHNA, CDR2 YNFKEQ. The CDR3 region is CASSQTGLAGGSYTGELFF. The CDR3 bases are TGTGCCAGCAGCCAGACGGGGCTAGCGGGAGGAAGTTACACCGGGGAGCTGTTTTTT.

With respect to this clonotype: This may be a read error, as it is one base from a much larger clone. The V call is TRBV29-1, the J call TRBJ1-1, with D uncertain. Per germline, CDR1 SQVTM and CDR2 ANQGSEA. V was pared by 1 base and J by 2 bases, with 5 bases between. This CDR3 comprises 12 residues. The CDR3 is CSVEGVNTEAFF. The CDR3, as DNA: TGCAGCGTTGAAGGGGTTAACACTGAAGCTTTCTTT.

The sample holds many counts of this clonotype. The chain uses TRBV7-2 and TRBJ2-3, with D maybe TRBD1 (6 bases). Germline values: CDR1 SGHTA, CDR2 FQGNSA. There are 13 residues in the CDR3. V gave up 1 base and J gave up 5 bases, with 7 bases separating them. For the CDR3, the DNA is TGTGCCAGCAGCTTAGTAGGGGGAGATACGCAGTATTTT. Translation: CASSLVGGDTQYF.

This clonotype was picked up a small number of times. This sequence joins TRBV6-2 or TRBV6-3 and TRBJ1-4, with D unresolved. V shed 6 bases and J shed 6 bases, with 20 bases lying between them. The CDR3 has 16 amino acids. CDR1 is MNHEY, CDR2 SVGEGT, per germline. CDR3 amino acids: CASRDLKGLPYEKLFF. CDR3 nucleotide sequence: TGTGCCAGCAGAGACCTCAAAGGACTCCCATATGAAAAACTGTTTTTT.

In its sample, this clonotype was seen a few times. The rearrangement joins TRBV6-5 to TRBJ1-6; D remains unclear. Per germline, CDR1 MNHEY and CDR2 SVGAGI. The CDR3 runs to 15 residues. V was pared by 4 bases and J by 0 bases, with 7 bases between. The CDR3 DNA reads TGTGCCAGCAGTTTAGGCCGCTCCTATAATTCACCCCTCCACTTT. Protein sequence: CASSLGRSYNSPLHF.

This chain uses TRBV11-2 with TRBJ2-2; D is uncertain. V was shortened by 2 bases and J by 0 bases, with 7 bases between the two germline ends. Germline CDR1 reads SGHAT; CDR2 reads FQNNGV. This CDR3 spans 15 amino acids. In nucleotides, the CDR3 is TGTGCCAGCAGCTTAAAAGTCGCGAACACCGGGGAGCTGTTTTTT. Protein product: CASSLKVANTGELFF.

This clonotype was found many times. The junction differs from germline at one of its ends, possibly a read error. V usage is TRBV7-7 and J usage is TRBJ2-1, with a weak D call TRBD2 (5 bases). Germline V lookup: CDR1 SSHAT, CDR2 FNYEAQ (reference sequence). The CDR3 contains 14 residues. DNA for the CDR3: TGTGCTAGCAGCCCCCAGACTACCGGCAATGAGCAGTTCTTC. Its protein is CASSPQTTGNEQFF.

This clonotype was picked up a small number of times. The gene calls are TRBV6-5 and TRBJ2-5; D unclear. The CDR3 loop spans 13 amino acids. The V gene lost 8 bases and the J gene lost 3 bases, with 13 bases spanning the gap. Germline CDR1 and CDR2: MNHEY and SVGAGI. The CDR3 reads CASGLEPKETQYF. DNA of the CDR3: TGTGCCAGCGGGTTAGAACCGAAAGAGACCCAGTACTTC.

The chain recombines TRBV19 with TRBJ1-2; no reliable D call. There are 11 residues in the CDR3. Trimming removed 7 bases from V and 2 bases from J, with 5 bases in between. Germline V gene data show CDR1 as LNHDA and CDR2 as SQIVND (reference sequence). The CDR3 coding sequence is TGTGCCAGTATGAAGAACTATGGCTACACCTTC. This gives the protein CASMKNYGYTF.

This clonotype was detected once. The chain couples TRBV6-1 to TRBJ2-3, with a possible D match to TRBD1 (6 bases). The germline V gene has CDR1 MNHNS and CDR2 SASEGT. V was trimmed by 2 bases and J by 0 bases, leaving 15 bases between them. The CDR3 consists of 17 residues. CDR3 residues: CASSEMVQGSSTDTQYF. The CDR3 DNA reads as TGTGCCAGCAGTGAAATGGTACAGGGCTCTAGCACAGATACGCAGTATTTT.

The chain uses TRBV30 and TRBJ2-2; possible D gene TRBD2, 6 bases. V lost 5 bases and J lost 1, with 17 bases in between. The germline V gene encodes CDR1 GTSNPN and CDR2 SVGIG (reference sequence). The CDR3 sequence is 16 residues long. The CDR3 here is CAWGPPGSGNTGELFF. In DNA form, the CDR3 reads TGTGCCTGGGGACCCCCCGGTAGCGGGAACACCGGGGAGCTGTTTTTT. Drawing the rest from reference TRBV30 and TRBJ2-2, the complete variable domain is SQTIHQWPATLVQPVGSPLSLECTVEGTSNPNLYWYRQAAGRGLQLLFYSVGIGQISSEVPQNLSASRPQDRQFILSSKKLLLSDSGFYLCAWGPPGSGNTGELFFGEGSRLTVL.

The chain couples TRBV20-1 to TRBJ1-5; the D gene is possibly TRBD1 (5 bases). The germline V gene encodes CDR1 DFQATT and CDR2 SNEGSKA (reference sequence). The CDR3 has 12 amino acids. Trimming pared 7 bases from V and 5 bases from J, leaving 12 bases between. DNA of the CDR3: TGCAGTGTACAGGATTCTTATCAGCCCCAGCATTTT. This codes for CSVQDSYQPQHF.

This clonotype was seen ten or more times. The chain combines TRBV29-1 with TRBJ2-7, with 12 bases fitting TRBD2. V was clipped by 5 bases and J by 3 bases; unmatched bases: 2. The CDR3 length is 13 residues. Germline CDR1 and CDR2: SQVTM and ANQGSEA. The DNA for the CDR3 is TGCAGCGTTACGACTAGCGGGAGCTACGAGCAGTACTTC. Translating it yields CSVTTSGSYEQYF.

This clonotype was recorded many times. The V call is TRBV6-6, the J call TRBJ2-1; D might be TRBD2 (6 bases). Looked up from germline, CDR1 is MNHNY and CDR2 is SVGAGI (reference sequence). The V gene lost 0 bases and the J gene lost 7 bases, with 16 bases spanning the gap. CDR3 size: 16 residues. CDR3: CASSYSFTGVRNEQFF. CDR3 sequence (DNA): TGTGCCAGCAGTTACTCGTTTACGGGAGTGCGTAATGAGCAGTTCTTC.

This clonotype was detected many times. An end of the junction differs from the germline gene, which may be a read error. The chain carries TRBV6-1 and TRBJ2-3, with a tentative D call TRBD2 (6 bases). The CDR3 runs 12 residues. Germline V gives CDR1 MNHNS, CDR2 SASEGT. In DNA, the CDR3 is TGTGCCAGCACCCCTACGGGCGGGACCCAGGGTTTT. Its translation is CASTPTGGTQGF.